The present T cell receptor beta chain was sequenced within a study of T cell changes during pregnancy in multiple sclerosis. The CDR3 is 15 residues long. Per germline, CDR1 GTSNPN and CDR2 SVGIG (reference sequence). Deletions cut 0 bases from V and 0 bases from J, with 11 bases between. Assay: immunoSEQ multiplex PCR; the TCRdb copy retains only in-frame clones and omits some. The data hold roughly 42,000 clones, with approximately 88% observed a single time. The sequenced sample was CD4+ T cells from peripheral blood mononuclear cells, obtained in the first trimester of pregnancy. The V and J genes are TRBV30 and TRBJ1-2, with D possibly being TRBD1 (5 bases). This TCR came from a female donor with multiple sclerosis, enrolled in a pregnancy study. The CDR3, as DNA: TGTGCCTGGAGTGTACTTGCCAGGGCTAACTATGGCTACACCTTC. This codes for CAWSVLARANYGYTF.